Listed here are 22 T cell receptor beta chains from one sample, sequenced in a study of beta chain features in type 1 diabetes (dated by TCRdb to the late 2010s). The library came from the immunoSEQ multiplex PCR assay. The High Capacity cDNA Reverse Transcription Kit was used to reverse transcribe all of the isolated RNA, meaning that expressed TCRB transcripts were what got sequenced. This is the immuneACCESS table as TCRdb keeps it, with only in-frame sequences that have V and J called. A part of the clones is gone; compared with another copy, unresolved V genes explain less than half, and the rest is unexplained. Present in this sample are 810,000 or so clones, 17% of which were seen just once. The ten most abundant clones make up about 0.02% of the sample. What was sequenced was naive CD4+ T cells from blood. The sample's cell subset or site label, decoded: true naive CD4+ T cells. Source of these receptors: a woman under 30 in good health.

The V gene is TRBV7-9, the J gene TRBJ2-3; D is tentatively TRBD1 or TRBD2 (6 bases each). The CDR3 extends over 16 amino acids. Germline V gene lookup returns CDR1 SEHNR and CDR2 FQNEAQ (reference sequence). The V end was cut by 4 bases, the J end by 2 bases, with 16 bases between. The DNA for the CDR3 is TGTGCCAGCAGCTCGAACCGCGGGACAAACACAGATACGCAGTATTTT. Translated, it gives CASSSNRGTNTDTQYF.

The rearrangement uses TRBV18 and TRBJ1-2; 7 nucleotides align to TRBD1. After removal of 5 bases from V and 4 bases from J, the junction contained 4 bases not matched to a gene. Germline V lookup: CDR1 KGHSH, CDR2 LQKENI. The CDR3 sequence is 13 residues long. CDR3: CASSAGQSYGYTF. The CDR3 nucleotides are TGTGCCAGCTCAGCGGGACAGTCCTATGGCTACACCTTC.

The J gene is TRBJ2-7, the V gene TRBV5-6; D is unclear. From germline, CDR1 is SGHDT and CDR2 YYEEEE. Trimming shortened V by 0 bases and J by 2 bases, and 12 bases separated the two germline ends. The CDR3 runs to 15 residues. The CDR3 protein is CASSLVGGYTYEQYF. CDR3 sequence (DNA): TGTGCCAGCAGCTTGGTAGGCGGATACACCTACGAGCAGTACTTC.

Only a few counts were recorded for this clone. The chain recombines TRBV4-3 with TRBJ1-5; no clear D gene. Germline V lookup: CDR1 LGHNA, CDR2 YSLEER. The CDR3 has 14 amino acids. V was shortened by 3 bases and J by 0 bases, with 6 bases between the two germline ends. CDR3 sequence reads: CASSQSFSNQPQHF. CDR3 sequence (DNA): TGCGCCAGCAGCCAGTCGTTTAGCAATCAGCCCCAGCATTTT.

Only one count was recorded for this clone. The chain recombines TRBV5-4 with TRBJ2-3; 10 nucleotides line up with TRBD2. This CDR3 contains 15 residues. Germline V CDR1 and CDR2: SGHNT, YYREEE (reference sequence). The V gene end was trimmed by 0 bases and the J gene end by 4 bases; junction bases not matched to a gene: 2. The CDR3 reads CASSLALAGADTQYF. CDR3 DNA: TGTGCCAGCAGCTTGGCGCTAGCGGGAGCAGATACGCAGTATTTT.

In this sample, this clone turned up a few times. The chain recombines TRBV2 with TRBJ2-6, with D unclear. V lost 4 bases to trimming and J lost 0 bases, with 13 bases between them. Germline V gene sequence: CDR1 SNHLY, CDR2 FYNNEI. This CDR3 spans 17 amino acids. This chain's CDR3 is CASSVSIVASGANVLTF. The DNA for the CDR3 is TGTGCCAGCAGTGTTTCCATTGTTGCCTCTGGGGCCAACGTCCTGACTTTC.

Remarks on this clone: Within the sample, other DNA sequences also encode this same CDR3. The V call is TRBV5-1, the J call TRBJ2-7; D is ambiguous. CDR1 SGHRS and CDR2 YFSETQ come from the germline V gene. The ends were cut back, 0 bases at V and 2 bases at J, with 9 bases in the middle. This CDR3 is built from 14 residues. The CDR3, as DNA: TGCGCCAGCAGCTTGGTTGCAGGAACCTACGAGCAGTACTTC. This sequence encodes CASSLVAGTYEQYF.

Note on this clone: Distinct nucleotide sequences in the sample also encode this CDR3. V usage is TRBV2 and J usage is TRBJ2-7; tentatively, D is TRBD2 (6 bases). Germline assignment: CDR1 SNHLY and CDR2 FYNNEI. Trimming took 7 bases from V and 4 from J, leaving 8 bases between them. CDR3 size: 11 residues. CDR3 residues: CASTGAYEQYF. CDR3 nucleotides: TGTGCCAGCACGGGAGCATACGAGCAGTACTTC.

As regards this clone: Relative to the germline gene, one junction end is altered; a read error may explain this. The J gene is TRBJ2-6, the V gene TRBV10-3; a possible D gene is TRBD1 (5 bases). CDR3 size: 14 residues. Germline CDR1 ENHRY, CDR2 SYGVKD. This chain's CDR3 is CAISDATGANILTF. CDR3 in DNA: TGTGCCATCAGTGATGCCACTGGGGCCAACATCCTGACTTTC.

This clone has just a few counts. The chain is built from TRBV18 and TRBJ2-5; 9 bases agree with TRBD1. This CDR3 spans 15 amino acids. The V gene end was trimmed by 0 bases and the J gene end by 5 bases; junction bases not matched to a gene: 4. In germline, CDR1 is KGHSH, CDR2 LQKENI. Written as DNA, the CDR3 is TGTGCCAGCTCACCACCGGGACAGGGCCCCGAGACCCAGTACTTC. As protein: CASSPPGQGPETQYF.

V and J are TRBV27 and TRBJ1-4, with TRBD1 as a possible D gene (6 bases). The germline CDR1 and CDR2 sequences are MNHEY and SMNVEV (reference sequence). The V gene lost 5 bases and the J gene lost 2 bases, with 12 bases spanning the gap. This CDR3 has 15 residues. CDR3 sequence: CASSPYRVTNEKLFF. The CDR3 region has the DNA TGTGCCAGCAGTCCATACAGGGTTACTAATGAAAAACTGTTTTTT.

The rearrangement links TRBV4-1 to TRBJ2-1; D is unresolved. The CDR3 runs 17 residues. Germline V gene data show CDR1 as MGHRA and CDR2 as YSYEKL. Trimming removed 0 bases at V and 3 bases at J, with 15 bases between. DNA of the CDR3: TGCGCCAGCAGCCAAGACCCGGACCCAACGGACTACAATGAGCAGTTCTTC. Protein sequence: CASSQDPDPTDYNEQFF.

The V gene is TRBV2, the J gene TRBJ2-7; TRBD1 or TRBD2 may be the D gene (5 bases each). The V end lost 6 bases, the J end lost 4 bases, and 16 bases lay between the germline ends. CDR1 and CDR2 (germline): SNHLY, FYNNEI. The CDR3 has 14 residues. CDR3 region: CASSLEGRGYEQYF. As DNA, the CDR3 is TGTGCCAGCAGCTTAGAGGGTAGGGGATACGAGCAGTACTTC.

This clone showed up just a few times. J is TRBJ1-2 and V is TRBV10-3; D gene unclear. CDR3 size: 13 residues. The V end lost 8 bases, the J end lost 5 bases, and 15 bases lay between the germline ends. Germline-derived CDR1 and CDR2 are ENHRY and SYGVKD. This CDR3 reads CAIYMDGHYGYTF. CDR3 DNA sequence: TGTGCCATCTATATGGACGGCCATTATGGCTACACCTTC.

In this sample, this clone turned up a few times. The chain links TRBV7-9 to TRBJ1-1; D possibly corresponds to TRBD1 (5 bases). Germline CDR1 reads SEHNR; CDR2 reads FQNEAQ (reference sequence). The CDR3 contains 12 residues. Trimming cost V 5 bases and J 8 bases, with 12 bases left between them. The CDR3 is CASSNQGVEAFF. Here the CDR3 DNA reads TGTGCCAGCAGCAACCAGGGAGTAGAAGCTTTCTTT.

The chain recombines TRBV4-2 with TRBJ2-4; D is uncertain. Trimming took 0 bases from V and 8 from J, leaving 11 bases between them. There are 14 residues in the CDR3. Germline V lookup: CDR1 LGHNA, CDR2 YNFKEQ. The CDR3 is CASSQDWVVDIQYF. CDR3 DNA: TGTGCCAGCAGCCAAGATTGGGTGGTGGACATTCAGTACTTC.

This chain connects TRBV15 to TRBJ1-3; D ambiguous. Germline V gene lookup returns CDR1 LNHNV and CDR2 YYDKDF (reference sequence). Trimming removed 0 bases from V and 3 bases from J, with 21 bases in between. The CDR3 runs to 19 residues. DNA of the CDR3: TGTGCCACCAGCAGAGATTCCCTCGCGTGGAGGGCTGTTGGAAACACCATATATTTT. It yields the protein CATSRDSLAWRAVGNTIYF. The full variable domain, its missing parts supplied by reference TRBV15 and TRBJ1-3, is DAMVIQNPRYQVTQFGKPVTLSCSQTLNHNVMYWYQQKSSQAPKLLFHYYDKDFNNEADTPDNFQSRRPNTSFCFLDIRSPGLGDTAMYLCATSRDSLAWRAVGNTIYFGEGSWLTVV.

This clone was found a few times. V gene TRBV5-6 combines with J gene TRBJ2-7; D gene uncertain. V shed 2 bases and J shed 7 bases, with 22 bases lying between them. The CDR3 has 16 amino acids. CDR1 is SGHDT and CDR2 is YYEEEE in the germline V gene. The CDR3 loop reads CASSFRSAAVLREQYF. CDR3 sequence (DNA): TGTGCCAGCAGCTTTCGATCAGCTGCGGTATTACGGGAGCAGTACTTC.

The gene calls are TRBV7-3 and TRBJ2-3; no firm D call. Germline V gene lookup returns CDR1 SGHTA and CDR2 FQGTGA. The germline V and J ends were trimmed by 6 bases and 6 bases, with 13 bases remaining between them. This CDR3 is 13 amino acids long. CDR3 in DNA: TGTGCCAGCAGTTATCCGGGCTCGGATACGCAGTATTTT. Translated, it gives CASSYPGSDTQYF.

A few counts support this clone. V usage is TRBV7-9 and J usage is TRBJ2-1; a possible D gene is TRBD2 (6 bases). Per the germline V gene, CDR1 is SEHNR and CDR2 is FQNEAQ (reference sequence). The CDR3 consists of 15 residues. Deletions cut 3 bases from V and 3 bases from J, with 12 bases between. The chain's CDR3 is CASSFGGIYYNEQFF. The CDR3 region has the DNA TGTGCCAGCAGCTTCGGAGGGATTTACTACAATGAGCAGTTCTTC.

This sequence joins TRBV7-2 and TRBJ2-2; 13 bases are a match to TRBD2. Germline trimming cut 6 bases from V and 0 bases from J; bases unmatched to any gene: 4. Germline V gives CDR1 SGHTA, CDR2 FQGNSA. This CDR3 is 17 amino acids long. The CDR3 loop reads CASRTSGRTANTGELFF. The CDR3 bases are TGTGCCAGCAGGACTAGCGGGAGGACCGCGAACACCGGGGAGCTGTTTTTT.

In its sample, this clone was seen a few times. The CDR3 DNA follows: TGTGCCAGCAGCTTACTAGGCGGGAACGGGGAGACCCAGTACTTC. Protein: CASSLLGGNGETQYF. The chain joins TRBV7-9 to TRBJ2-5; perhaps TRBD2 as D (6 bases). In germline, CDR1 is SEHNR, CDR2 FQNEAQ (reference sequence). The CDR3 is 15 amino acids. Trimming pared 2 bases from V and 5 bases from J, leaving 15 bases between.